The source of this T cell receptor (beta chain) is a study of blood T cells in healthy people across ages. It was with a sample-barcoded 5' primer and a J-beta primer mix that a second PCR of about 7 to 12 cycles was run. Sequencing of every sample gave 2.5 million or more CDR3-containing paired-end reads. TCRdb processed the 5' RACE reads anew with MiXCR; each CDR3 protein has one entry. The repertoire holds fewer than 1,000,000 distinct CDR3 sequences, with 35% to 50% as singletons. About this clonotype: Antigen unknown.

Broader study findings: Across the age range, TCR beta diversity per million T cells fell in a roughly linear way. The authors considered diversity estimates from one million T cells to be underestimates.

The sample consisted of blood. The sequence was obtained from a man older than 75 in good health.

The CDR3 DNA reads as TGTGCCAGCAGAGTAGGTCGGGGAGGTACTGAAGCTTTCTTT. This sequence encodes CASRVGRGGTEAFF. This chain joins TRBV7-3 and TRBJ1-1, with unresolved D. The length of the CDR3 is 14 residues. Germline CDR1 reads SGHTA; CDR2 reads FQGTGA. The germline V and J ends were trimmed by 6 bases and 5 bases, with 16 bases remaining between them.